The 15 T cell receptor beta chains listed next were all sequenced from one sample in a study of blood T cell repertoires in COVID-19. Assay used: immunoSEQ multiplex PCR; TCRdb lists only in-frame clones, some missing. The data show about 410,000 clones, 86% seen once. What was sequenced was peripheral blood. The receptors were gathered from a woman aged 30 to 39 with active or convalescent COVID-19.

This chain links TRBV5-6 with TRBJ1-6, with 8 bases identical to TRBD1. Trimming at V came to 2 bases and at J to 6 bases, leaving 10 bases not matched to a gene. Germline V gene data show CDR1 as SGHDT and CDR2 as YYEEEE. The CDR3 is made up of 17 amino acids. CDR3 coding DNA: TGTGCCAGCAGCTTTAGGGCAGGGGGCGTTTCTAATTCACCCCTCCACTTT. It translates to CASSFRAGGVSNSPLHF.

The V and J genes are TRBV9 and TRBJ1-4, with 8 bases matching TRBD1. CDR1 SGDLS and CDR2 YYNGEE come from the germline V gene. V lost 4 bases, J lost 3 bases, and 5 bases stayed unmatched. The CDR3 contains 15 residues. The CDR3 here is CASSPDRGSNEKLFF. In DNA form, the CDR3 reads TGTGCCAGCAGCCCCGACAGGGGTTCTAATGAAAAACTGTTTTTT.

The chain uses TRBV5-1 and TRBJ2-1, with 8 nucleotides matching TRBD2. Per germline, CDR1 SGHRS and CDR2 YFSETQ. This CDR3 is built from 16 residues. V shed 0 bases and J 8 bases; nucleotides not matched to a gene: 10. CDR3 coding DNA: TGCGCCAGCAGCTTGGGACTAGCGCCTTTTTTGGATGAGCAGTTCTTC. It codes for CASSLGLAPFLDEQFF.

The CDR3 reads CASRHTRGQGTDTQYF. CDR3 in DNA: TGTGCCAGCAGGCACACTAGGGGACAGGGGACAGATACGCAGTATTTT. The chain joins TRBV7-9 to TRBJ2-3; 10 bases are a match to TRBD1. CDR3 length: 16 residues. V gave up 6 bases and J gave up 3 bases; unmatched junction bases: 9. CDR1 and CDR2 (germline): SEHNR, FQNEAQ (reference sequence).

The chain links TRBV6-5 to TRBJ2-7; TRBD2 might be the D (6 bases). V lost 6 bases and J lost 4, with 13 bases in between. CDR3 length: 13 amino acids. The germline V gene encodes CDR1 MNHEY and CDR2 SVGAGI. The CDR3 DNA sequence: TGTGCCAGCAGACGGGAGTATCATTACGAGCAGTACTTC. Protein: CASRREYHYEQYF.

V gene TRBV11-2 combines with J gene TRBJ1-4, with 7 bases lining up with TRBD1. The CDR3 has 14 residues. V trimming: 4 bases; J trimming: 6 bases; junction bases outside the gene matches: 5. CDR1 and CDR2 (germline): SGHAT, FQNNGV. The CDR3 DNA follows: TGTGCCAGCAGCTCGACAGGGATGTATGAAAAACTGTTTTTT. This translates into CASSSTGMYEKLFF.

The rearrangement links TRBV7-9 to TRBJ1-1; 10 nucleotides line up with TRBD1. Germline CDR1 is SEHNR and CDR2 is FQNEAQ (reference sequence). The V gene end was trimmed by 2 bases and the J gene end by 3 bases; junction bases not matched to a gene: 12. The CDR3 consists of 18 residues. CDR3 DNA: TGTGCCAGCAGCTTAAATACCGGGACAGGGGTCATCGACACTGAAGCTTTCTTT. It translates to CASSLNTGTGVIDTEAFF.

V usage is TRBV4-2 and J usage is TRBJ1-4; D possibly corresponds to TRBD1 (5 bases). The CDR3 has 15 amino acids. Trimming pared 4 bases from V and 5 bases from J, leaving 14 bases between. Looked up from germline, CDR1 is LGHNA and CDR2 is YNFKEQ. CDR3 sequence reads: CASSPVPGGNEKLFF. The CDR3 DNA reads as TGTGCCAGCAGCCCTGTTCCGGGGGGGAATGAAAAACTGTTTTTT.

This clone has just a few counts. The CDR3 bases are TGTGCCAGCAGCCGCCTTCCAACCGGGACAAAAGAGACCCAGTACTTC. Translation: CASSRLPTGTKETQYF. This rearrangement joins TRBV16 to TRBJ2-5; D possibly corresponds to TRBD1 (6 bases). CDR3 length: 16 residues. CDR1 is KGHSY and CDR2 is FQNENV in the germline V gene. Trimming cost V 4 bases and J 3 bases, with 18 bases left between them.

The genes are TRBV13 and TRBJ2-5; a possible D gene is TRBD2 (6 bases). With 5 bases removed from V and 5 bases from J, the gap between germline ends came to 18 bases. The germline gives CDR1 PRHDT, CDR2 FYEKMQ (reference sequence). This CDR3 is built from 15 residues. CDR3: CASSPPERARETQYF. CDR3 DNA: TGTGCCAGCAGCCCCCCCGAGCGGGCGAGGGAGACCCAGTACTTC.

V and J are TRBV7-9 and TRBJ1-1; perhaps TRBD1 as D (5 bases). The CDR3 is made up of 14 amino acids. V was shortened by 5 bases and J by 2 bases, with 12 bases between the two germline ends. CDR1 and CDR2 (germline): SEHNR, FQNEAQ (reference sequence). CDR3 sequence reads: CASSQTTENTEAFF. The CDR3 DNA is TGTGCCAGCAGCCAGACGACAGAAAACACTGAAGCTTTCTTT.

J is TRBJ2-3 and V is TRBV19; 10 bases are a match to TRBD2. CDR3 length equals 14 residues. Per the germline V gene, CDR1 is LNHDA and CDR2 is SQIVND (reference sequence). With V trimmed by 6 bases and J by 9 bases, 9 bases remained unmatched. The CDR3 reads CASRSRLAGDTQYF. CDR3 DNA: TGTGCCAGTAGATCCCGCCTAGCGGGAGACACGCAGTATTTT.

This rearrangement joins TRBV2 to TRBJ2-1; a weak D match, TRBD2 (6 bases). Trimming removed 11 bases at V and 6 bases at J, with 17 bases between. Germline V gene data show CDR1 as SNHLY and CDR2 as FYNNEI. The CDR3 covers 13 residues. The CDR3 spells CAGRVGGPNEQFF. CDR3 DNA: TGTGCCGGCCGGGTGGGGGGTCCCAATGAGCAGTTCTTC.

V and J are TRBV5-6 and TRBJ1-3, with TRBD1 matching 9 bases. The CDR3 totals 17 residues. Germline V gene data show CDR1 as SGHDT and CDR2 as YYEEEE. The V and J ends lost 0 bases and 0 bases, in that order; junction bases with no gene match: 4. The chain's CDR3 is CASSLGDRATSGNTIYF. The CDR3, as DNA: TGTGCCAGCAGCTTGGGGGACAGGGCCACCTCTGGAAACACCATATATTTT.

The chain couples TRBV7-2 to TRBJ1-2; maybe TRBD1 (6 bases). The V end lost 1 base, the J end lost 8 bases, and 11 bases lay between the germline ends. Per the germline V gene, CDR1 is SGHTA and CDR2 is FQGNSA. This CDR3 contains 13 residues. The CDR3 reads CASSLDRVGGYTF. The CDR3 nucleotides read TGTGCCAGCAGCTTAGACAGGGTCGGCGGCTACACCTTC. The full variable domain, rest sourced from reference TRBV7-2 and TRBJ1-2, is GAGVSQSPSNKVTEKGKDVELRCDPISGHTALYWYRQSLGQGLEFLIYFQGNSAPDKSGLPSDRFSAERTGGSVSTLTIQRTQQEDSAVYLCASSLDRVGGYTFGSGTRLTVV.